This T cell receptor beta chain originates from a study of identical twins. The germline V gene encodes CDR1 LGHDT and CDR2 YNNKEL (reference sequence). The V gene end was trimmed by 4 bases and the J gene end by 0 bases; junction bases not matched to a gene: 3. This CDR3 is built from 15 residues. MiXCR was run by TCRdb on the 5' RACE reads, yielding one entry per CDR3 protein. There are about 190,000 distinct CDR3 sequences in the sample; more than 15% occur only once, and around 40% lies in the top ten. This sample also belongs to another study, concerning T cells expressing NK-cell markers.

This clonotype was obtained from a woman under 30 in good health. This chain links TRBV3-1 with TRBJ2-7, with 10 nucleotides matching TRBD2. The sequencing sample was made of CD8+ T cells sorted from blood. The CDR3 nucleotides are TGTGCCAGCAGCCCGACTAGCGGGCCCTCCTACGAGCAGTACTTC. Translation gives CASSPTSGPSYEQYF.